This record covers a single T cell receptor (beta chain). Its antigen is unknown. All donors came from Russia, were Caucasian and healthy, and spanned ages about 6 to 100. The sample is drawn from a study of blood T cells in healthy people across ages. Study-wide results and limits: In older individuals, TCR beta diversity per million T cells was lower, falling roughly linearly with age. The diversity estimates, figures obtained from one million T cells, were considered underestimates.

CDR1 GTSNPN and CDR2 SVGIG come from the germline V gene (reference sequence). With 0 bases clipped from V and 7 bases from J, the junction kept 6 bases outside the gene matches. The CDR3 loop spans 15 amino acids. Through a sample-barcoded 5' primer and a J-beta primer mix, a second PCR was run for about 6 to 11 cycles. Tags on each cDNA molecule came from a template-switch adaptor with 12 random nucleotides. TCRdb called the 5' RACE reads again in MiXCR, with one record for every CDR3 protein. The sample has fewer than 950,000 distinct CDR3 sequences, around 34% seen once. Material: blood. The sequence came from a man between 18 and 29 years old in good health. The rearrangement uses TRBV30 and TRBJ1-4, with 9 bases lining up with TRBD1. This CDR3 reads CAWSVFGQGSEKLFF. The CDR3 bases are TGTGCCTGGAGTGTTTTTGGACAGGGGAGTGAAAAACTGTTTTTT.